Below, 5 T cell receptor beta chains from the same sample are listed, as sequenced in a study of T cells in Graves' hyperthyroidism and ophthalmopathy. RNA transcripts yielded amplified TCR beta CDR3 regions. TCR CDR3 regions were first amplified by RT-PCR with HTBI primers. MiXCR was run by TCRdb on the multiplex PCR reads, yielding one entry per CDR3 protein. The sample comprises 550,000 to 700,000 distinct CDR3 sequences, around 42% of which are singletons, and around a fifth rests with the top ten. The material sequenced was peripheral blood or thyroid tissue (not recorded which). The receptors derive from an adult woman with Graves' disease, either hyperthyroidism or ophthalmopathy (not recorded which).

This chain joins TRBV10-3 and TRBJ2-7, with 8 nucleotides matching TRBD2. The J call may be incorrect, as the DNA end agrees better with TRBJ2-1. The CDR3 runs 12 residues. Per the germline V gene, CDR1 is ENHRY and CDR2 is SYGVKD. CDR3 sequence (DNA): TGTGCCGGGCGGGGGGATGGCGATGAGCAGTTCTTC. Protein sequence: CAGRGDGDEQFF.

This clonotype was recorded many times. The CDR3 spells CASSSLFHDNSPLHF. The CDR3 bases are TGTGCCAGCAGCTCTTTGTTCCACGATAATTCACCCCTCCACTTT. The chain couples TRBV5-8 to TRBJ1-6; D gene uncertain. Between the trimmed V and J ends, which lost 3 bases and 5 bases, there was a span of 12 bases. The CDR3 loop spans 15 amino acids. Per germline, CDR1 SGHTS and CDR2 YDEGEE.

This clonotype was seen repeatedly, ten times or more. This chain joins TRBV5-1 and TRBJ2-5; no reliable D call. V gave up 6 bases and J gave up 2 bases, with 5 bases separating them. Germline CDR1 and CDR2: SGHRS and YFSETQ. The CDR3 has 11 residues. The CDR3 DNA sequence: TGCGCCAGCACAGAACAAGAGACCCAGTACTTC. It codes for CASTEQETQYF.

V and J are TRBV2 and TRBJ1-1; D might be TRBD1 (5 bases). This CDR3 is built from 11 residues. The germline CDR1 and CDR2 sequences are SNHLY and FYNNEI. The ends were cut back, 9 bases at V and 14 bases at J, with 19 bases in the middle. CDR3 loop: CARQVNTESFF. The CDR3 DNA reads as TGTGCCAGACAGGTGAACACTGAATCCTTCTTT.

V gene TRBV15 combines with J gene TRBJ1-2, with D possibly matching TRBD1 (5 bases). Trimming left V 5 bases short and J 0 bases short, with 13 bases between. The CDR3 has 15 residues. Germline loops: CDR1 LNHNV, CDR2 YYDKDF (reference sequence). CDR3 region: CATSGRPGANYGYTF. The CDR3 coding sequence is TGTGCCACCAGCGGGAGACCGGGGGCTAACTATGGCTACACCTTC.